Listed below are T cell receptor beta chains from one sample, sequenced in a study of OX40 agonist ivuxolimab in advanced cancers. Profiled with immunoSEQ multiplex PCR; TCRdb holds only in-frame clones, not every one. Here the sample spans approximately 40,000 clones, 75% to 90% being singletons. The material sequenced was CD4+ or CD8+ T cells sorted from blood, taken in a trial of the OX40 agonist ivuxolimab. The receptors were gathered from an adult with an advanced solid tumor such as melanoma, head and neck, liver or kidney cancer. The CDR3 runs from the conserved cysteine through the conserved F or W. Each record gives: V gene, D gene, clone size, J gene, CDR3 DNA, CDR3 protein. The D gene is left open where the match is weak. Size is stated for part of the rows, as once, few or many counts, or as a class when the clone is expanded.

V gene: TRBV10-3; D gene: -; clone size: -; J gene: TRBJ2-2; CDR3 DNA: TGTGCCATCAGTGAGAGGGGTACGAACACCGGGGAGCTGTTTTTT; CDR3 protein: CAISERGTNTGELFF
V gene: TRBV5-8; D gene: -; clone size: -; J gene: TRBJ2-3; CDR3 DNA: TGTGCCAGCAGCTTGTGGGCGCGCACAGATACGCAGTATTTT; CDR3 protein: CASSLWARTDTQYF
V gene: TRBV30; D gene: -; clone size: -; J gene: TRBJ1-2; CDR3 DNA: TGTGCCTGGAGCCCGGGACACCGCTATGGCTACACCTTC; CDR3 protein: CAWSPGHRYGYTF
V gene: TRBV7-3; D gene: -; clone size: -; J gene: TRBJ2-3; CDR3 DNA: TGTGCCAGCAGCTCAATAAGCGGTGCAGATACGCAGTATTTT; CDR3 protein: CASSSISGADTQYF
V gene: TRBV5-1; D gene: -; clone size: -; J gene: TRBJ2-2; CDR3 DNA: TGCGCCAGCGGGGGGAAGTCCACCGGGGAGCTGTTTTTT; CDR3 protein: CASGGKSTGELFF
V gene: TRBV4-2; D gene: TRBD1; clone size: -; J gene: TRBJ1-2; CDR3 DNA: TGTGCCAGCAGCCCAGAGGGGGACAGGGGAAATGGCTACACCTTC; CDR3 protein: CASSPEGDRGNGYTF
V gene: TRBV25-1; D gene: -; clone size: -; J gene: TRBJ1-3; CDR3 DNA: TGTGCCAGCAGTGAAGGGCAGGTCTCTGGAAACACCATATATTTT; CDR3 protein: CASSEGQVSGNTIYF
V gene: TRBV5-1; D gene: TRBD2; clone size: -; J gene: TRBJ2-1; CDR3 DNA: TGCGCCAGCAGCCTCGAACTAGCGGGAGGCGGTGAGCAGTTCTTC; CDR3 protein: CASSLELAGGGEQFF
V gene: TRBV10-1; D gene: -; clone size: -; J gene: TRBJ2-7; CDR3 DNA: TGCGCCAGCAGTGAACCCGGGTCGTACGAGCAGTACTTC; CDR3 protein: CASSEPGSYEQYF
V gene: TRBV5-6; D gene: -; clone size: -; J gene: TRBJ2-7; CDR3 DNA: TGTGCCAGCACCCGGTCCCCCCCCTACGAGCAGTACTTC; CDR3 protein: CASTRSPPYEQYF
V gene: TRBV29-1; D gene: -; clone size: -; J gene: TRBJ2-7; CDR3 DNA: TGCAGCGTTGAATGGGGGGGGGCCGCCAGCTCCTACGAGCAGTACTTC; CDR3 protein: CSVEWGGAASSYEQYF
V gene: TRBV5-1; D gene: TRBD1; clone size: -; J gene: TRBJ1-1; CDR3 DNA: TGCGCCAGCAGCTTGGTTCAGGGGGTCACTGAAGCTTTCTTT; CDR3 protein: CASSLVQGVTEAFF
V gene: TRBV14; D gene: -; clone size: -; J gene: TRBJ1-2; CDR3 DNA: TGTGCCAGCAGCCGCAGGGGATATGGCTACACCTTC; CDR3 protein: CASSRRGYGYTF
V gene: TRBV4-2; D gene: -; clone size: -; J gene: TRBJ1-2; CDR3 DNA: TGTGCCAGCAGCCAAGCCGGACAGCTGGGGGGTGGCTACACCTTC; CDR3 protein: CASSQAGQLGGGYTF
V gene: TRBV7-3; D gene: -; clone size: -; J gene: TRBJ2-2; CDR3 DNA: TGTGCCAGCAGGGTCAGCAGCACCGGGGAGCTGTTTTTT; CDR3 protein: CASRVSSTGELFF
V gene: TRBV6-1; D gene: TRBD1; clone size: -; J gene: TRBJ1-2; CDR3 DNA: TGTGCCAGCAGTGAACCCGGACAGGGAGGGGATGGCTACACCTTC; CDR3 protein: CASSEPGQGGDGYTF
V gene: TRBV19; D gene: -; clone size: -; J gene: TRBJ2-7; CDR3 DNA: TGTGCCAGTAGTACCAGATCCTACGAGCAGTACTTC; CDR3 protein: CASSTRSYEQYF
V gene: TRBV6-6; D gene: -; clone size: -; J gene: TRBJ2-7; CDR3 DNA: TGTGCCAGCAGTTACCCACCCGGGGTCAACGAGCAGTACTTC; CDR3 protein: CASSYPPGVNEQYF
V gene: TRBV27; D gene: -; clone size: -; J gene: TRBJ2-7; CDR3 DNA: TGTGCCAGCAGCTTAGACCCTAGGTACGAGCAGTACTTC; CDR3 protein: CASSLDPRYEQYF
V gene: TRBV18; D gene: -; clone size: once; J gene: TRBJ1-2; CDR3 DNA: TGTGCCAGCTCACCACTGAGGGACAACTATGGCTACACCTTC; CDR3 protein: CASSPLRDNYGYTF
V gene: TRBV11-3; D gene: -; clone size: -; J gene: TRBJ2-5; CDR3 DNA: TGTGCCAGCAGCCGTTCCCAGGGGACGTTAGAGACCCAGTACTTC; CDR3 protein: CASSRSQGTLETQYF
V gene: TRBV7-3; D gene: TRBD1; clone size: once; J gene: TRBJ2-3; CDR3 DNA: TGTGCCAGCAGCACCGGGACAGACACAGATACGCAGTATTTT; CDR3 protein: CASSTGTDTDTQYF
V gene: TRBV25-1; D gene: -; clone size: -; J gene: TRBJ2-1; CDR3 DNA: TGTGCCAGCGGCCCTCTAGGGTCCGTCGTAAACTACAATGAGCAGTTCTTC; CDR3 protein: CASGPLGSVVNYNEQFF
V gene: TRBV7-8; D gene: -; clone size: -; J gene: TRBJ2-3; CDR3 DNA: TGTGCCAGCAGCGTGGGGGGTGGGACGCAGTATTTT; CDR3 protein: CASSVGGGTQYF
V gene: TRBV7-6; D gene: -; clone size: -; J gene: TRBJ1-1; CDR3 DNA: TGTGCCAGCAGCTTCGTTGGCGCTGAAGCTTTCTTT; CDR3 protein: CASSFVGAEAFF
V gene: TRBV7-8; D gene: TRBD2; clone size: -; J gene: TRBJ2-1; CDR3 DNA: TGTGCCAGCAGCTTAGGTCGGGGACTAGCGGGTTCGGCGTCCCAGTTCTTC; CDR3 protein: CASSLGRGLAGSASQFF
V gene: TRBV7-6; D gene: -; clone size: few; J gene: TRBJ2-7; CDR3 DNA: TGTGCCAGCAGCCCACAAACAGGGTATGAGCAGTACTTC; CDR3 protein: CASSPQTGYEQYF
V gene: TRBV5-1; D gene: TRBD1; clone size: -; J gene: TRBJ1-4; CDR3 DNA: TGCGCCAGCAGCTTGGCCCCTTTACAGGGGGCGGGGGAAAAACTGTTTTTT; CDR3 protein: CASSLAPLQGAGEKLFF
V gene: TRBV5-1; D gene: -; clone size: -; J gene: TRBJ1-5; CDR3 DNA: TGCGCCAGCAGCTTGGTTTTCGAAACCGAAAGCAATCAGCCCCAGCATTTT; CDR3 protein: CASSLVFETESNQPQHF
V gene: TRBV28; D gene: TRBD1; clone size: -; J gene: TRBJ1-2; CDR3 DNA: TGTGCCAGCAGTTACGCCTCGTACAGGGGAAGTGGCTACACCTTC; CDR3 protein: CASSYASYRGSGYTF
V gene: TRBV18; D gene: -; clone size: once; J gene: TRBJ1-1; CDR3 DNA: TGTGCCAGTCAACCGAGGCCGACGAACACTGAAGCTTTCTTT; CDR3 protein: CASQPRPTNTEAFF
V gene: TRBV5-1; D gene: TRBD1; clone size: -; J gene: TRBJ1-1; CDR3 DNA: TGCGCCAGCAGCTTGGCCCGACACGGGACAGGGAGGTTGAGGGACGAAGCTTTCTTT; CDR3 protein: CASSLARHGTGRLRDEAFF
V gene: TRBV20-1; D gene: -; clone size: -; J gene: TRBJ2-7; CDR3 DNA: TGCAGTGCTAGGGCGGACTACGAGCAGTACTTC; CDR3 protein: CSARADYEQYF
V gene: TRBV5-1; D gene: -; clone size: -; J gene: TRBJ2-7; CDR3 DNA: TGCGCCAGCAGCTTGCAGGGACAAGCCTACGAGCAGTACTTC; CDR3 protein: CASSLQGQAYEQYF
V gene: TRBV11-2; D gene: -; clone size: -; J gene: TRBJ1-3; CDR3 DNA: TGTGCCAGCAGCTTAGGAATCACAGGATTTGGAAACACCATATATTTT; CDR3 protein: CASSLGITGFGNTIYF
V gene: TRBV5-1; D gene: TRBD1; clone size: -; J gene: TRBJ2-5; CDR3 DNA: TGCGCCAGCAGCCCCTCAGGGGGCGAGGAGACCCAGTACTTC; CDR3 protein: CASSPSGGEETQYF
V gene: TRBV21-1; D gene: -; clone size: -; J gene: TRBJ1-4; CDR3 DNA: TGTGCCAGCAGCAACGGGACAGGGAGATATTGGACTAATGAAAAACTGTTTTTT; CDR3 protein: CASSNGTGRYWTNEKLFF
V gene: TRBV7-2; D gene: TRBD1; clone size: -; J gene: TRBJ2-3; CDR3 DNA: TGTGCCAGCAGCTTAAATCCAGGGGGCCCGGATACGCAGTATTTT; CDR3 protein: CASSLNPGGPDTQYF
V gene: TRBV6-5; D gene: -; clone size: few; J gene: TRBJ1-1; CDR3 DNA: TGTGCCAGCACCCCACCGGGCAGGGGCCTTCCTGAAGCTTTCTTT; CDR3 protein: CASTPPGRGLPEAFF
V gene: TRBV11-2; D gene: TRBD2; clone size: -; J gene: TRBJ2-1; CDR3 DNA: TGTGCCAGCAGCCCGTGGGAGGGAGTCCCAGGCAATGAGCAGTTCTTC; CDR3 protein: CASSPWEGVPGNEQFF
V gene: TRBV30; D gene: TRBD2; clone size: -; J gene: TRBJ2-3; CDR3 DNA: TGTGCCTTGACCCGGACTAGCGGGAGAACAGATACGCAGTATTTT; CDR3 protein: CALTRTSGRTDTQYF
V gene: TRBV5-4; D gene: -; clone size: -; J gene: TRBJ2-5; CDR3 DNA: TGTGCCAGCAGCTTAGGTACCCAAGAGACCCAGTACTTC; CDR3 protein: CASSLGTQETQYF
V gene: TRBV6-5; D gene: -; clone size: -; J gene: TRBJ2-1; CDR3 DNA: TGTGCCAGCCGAGGGAATGAGCAGTTCTTC; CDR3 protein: CASRGNEQFF
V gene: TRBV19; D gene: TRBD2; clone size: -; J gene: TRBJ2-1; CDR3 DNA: TGTGCCAGTACCACGACTAGCGGGGGGTGGGGCGATGAGCAGTTCTTC; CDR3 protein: CASTTTSGGWGDEQFF
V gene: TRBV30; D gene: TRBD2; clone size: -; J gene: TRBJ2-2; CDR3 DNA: TGTGCCTGGAGCCGACTAGCGGGAGGGATCGGGGAGCTGTTTTTT; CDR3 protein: CAWSRLAGGIGELFF
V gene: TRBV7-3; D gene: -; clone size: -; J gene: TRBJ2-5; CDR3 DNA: TGTGCCAGCAGCTTAAGCCGGGACGAAGGACACGAGACCCAGTACTTC; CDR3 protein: CASSLSRDEGHETQYF
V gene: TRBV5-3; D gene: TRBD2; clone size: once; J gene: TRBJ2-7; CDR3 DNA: TGTGCCAGAAGCTTGGGACCGATAGCGGGAGGGTCTTTAGAGCAGTACTTC; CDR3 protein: CARSLGPIAGGSLEQYF